A selection of T cell receptor beta chains follows, all from one sample in a study of T cells after yellow fever vaccination. TCRdb independently ran MiXCR on the 5' RACE reads; one entry per CDR3 protein. The data show around 610,000 distinct CDR3 sequences, roughly 14% seen once. The input for sequencing was PBMCs, taken on the day of the yellow fever booster vaccination. The receptor set was obtained from a man aged 25-45 years who received the YFV17D yellow fever vaccine. Both conserved end residues are part of each CDR3. The order of the fields is D gene, J gene, V gene, clone size, CDR3 protein, CDR3 DNA. The D gene is left open where the match is weak. Clone size is stated in some rows and not others, as once, few, many or a class when expanded.

d_call: -; j_call: TRBJ2-2; v_call: TRBV7-7; clone_size: -; cdr3_aa: CASSLGGAGLTNTGELFF; cdr3_nt: TGTGCTAGCAGCTTAGGCGGAGCAGGCCTAACGAACACCGGGGAGCTGTTTTTT
d_call: -; j_call: TRBJ1-6; v_call: TRBV12-3/TRBV12-4; clone_size: few; cdr3_aa: CASSDGSWGNSPLHF; cdr3_nt: TGTGCCAGCAGTGACGGTTCATGGGGAAATTCACCCCTCCACTTT
d_call: -; j_call: TRBJ2-2; v_call: TRBV2; clone_size: -; cdr3_aa: CASSGGLPLNTGELFF; cdr3_nt: TGTGCCAGCAGCGGGGGGCTACCCTTGAACACCGGGGAGCTGTTTTTT
d_call: -; j_call: TRBJ1-1; v_call: TRBV18; clone_size: -; cdr3_aa: CASSPTEVVNTEAFF; cdr3_nt: TGTGCCAGCTCACCCACGGAGGTGGTGAACACTGAAGCTTTCTTT
d_call: -; j_call: TRBJ2-1; v_call: TRBV7-3; clone_size: -; cdr3_aa: CASSPTSYTYNEQFF; cdr3_nt: TGTGCCAGCAGCCCTACTAGCTACACCTACAATGAGCAGTTCTTC
d_call: TRBD2; j_call: TRBJ2-1; v_call: TRBV6-4; clone_size: few; cdr3_aa: CASSRGLAAVNEQFF; cdr3_nt: TGTGCCAGCAGTCGAGGACTAGCGGCCGTCAATGAGCAGTTCTTC
d_call: -; j_call: TRBJ1-1; v_call: TRBV28; clone_size: -; cdr3_aa: CASSSPIDGMNTEAFF; cdr3_nt: TGTGCCAGCAGTTCACCCATTGACGGCATGAACACTGAAGCTTTCTTT
d_call: -; j_call: TRBJ2-7; v_call: TRBV4-3; clone_size: few; cdr3_aa: CASSQAQGSYEQYF; cdr3_nt: TGCGCCAGCAGCCAAGCTCAGGGCTCCTACGAGCAGTACTTC
d_call: TRBD2; j_call: TRBJ2-1; v_call: TRBV5-1; clone_size: -; cdr3_aa: CASSPLGLGDNEQFF; cdr3_nt: TGCGCCAGCAGCCCTCTGGGACTAGGGGACAATGAGCAGTTCTTC
d_call: -; j_call: TRBJ2-7; v_call: TRBV20-1; clone_size: -; cdr3_aa: CSAAAVPEQYF; cdr3_nt: TGCAGTGCTGCGGCCGTCCCCGAGCAGTACTTC
d_call: TRBD2; j_call: TRBJ2-6; v_call: TRBV6-2/TRBV6-3; clone_size: -; cdr3_aa: CASGRGGVGANVLTF; cdr3_nt: TGTGCCAGCGGGAGGGGAGGTGTTGGGGCCAACGTCCTGACTTTC
d_call: TRBD1; j_call: TRBJ2-7; v_call: TRBV19; clone_size: few; cdr3_aa: CASNPGQGFYEQYF; cdr3_nt: TGTGCCAGTAACCCGGGACAGGGCTTCTACGAGCAGTACTTC
d_call: TRBD1; j_call: TRBJ2-7; v_call: TRBV10-3; clone_size: -; cdr3_aa: CAISEPGDRRPYEQYF; cdr3_nt: TGTGCCATCAGTGAGCCCGGGGACAGGAGACCCTACGAGCAGTACTTC
d_call: -; j_call: TRBJ2-4; v_call: TRBV20-1; clone_size: few; cdr3_aa: CSAHSLQLTSGIAKNIQYF; cdr3_nt: TGCAGTGCCCACAGTCTGCAACTGACTTCCGGGATAGCCAAAAACATTCAGTACTTC
d_call: -; j_call: TRBJ2-6; v_call: TRBV7-6; clone_size: few; cdr3_aa: CASSLELGRANVLTF; cdr3_nt: TGTGCCAGCAGCTTAGAATTGGGTCGGGCCAACGTCCTGACTTTC
d_call: -; j_call: TRBJ2-7; v_call: TRBV3-1; clone_size: -; cdr3_aa: CASSPLVGGEYEQYF; cdr3_nt: TGTGCCAGCAGCCCCCTGGTCGGGGGCGAATACGAGCAGTACTTC
d_call: TRBD2; j_call: TRBJ2-1; v_call: TRBV7-8; clone_size: few; cdr3_aa: CASSMGLVNEQFF; cdr3_nt: TGTGCCAGCAGCATGGGACTAGTCAATGAGCAGTTCTTC
d_call: -; j_call: TRBJ1-1; v_call: TRBV20-1; clone_size: -; cdr3_aa: CSAFGPNTEAFF; cdr3_nt: TGCAGTGCTTTTGGACCGAACACTGAAGCTTTCTTT
d_call: -; j_call: TRBJ1-1; v_call: TRBV5-6; clone_size: -; cdr3_aa: CASSLVLLNTEAFF; cdr3_nt: TGTGCCAGCAGCTTGGTTCTACTGAACACTGAAGCTTTCTTT
d_call: TRBD2; j_call: TRBJ2-7; v_call: TRBV11-2; clone_size: -; cdr3_aa: CASSLHGTSGRGSYEQYF; cdr3_nt: TGTGCCAGCAGCTTACACGGGACTAGCGGGAGAGGCTCCTACGAGCAGTACTTC
d_call: -; j_call: TRBJ1-3; v_call: TRBV30; clone_size: many; cdr3_aa: CAWGRGTGNTIYF; cdr3_nt: TGTGCCTGGGGCCGGGGCACTGGAAACACCATATATTTT
d_call: -; j_call: TRBJ2-1; v_call: TRBV19; clone_size: -; cdr3_aa: CASSTLGSYNEQFF; cdr3_nt: TGTGCCAGTAGTACATTGGGTTCCTACAATGAGCAGTTCTTC
d_call: -; j_call: TRBJ2-7; v_call: TRBV7-2; clone_size: -; cdr3_aa: CASSSGTKYEQYF; cdr3_nt: TGTGCCAGCAGCTCCGGGACAAAATACGAGCAGTACTTC
d_call: TRBD2; j_call: TRBJ2-2; v_call: TRBV5-4; clone_size: -; cdr3_aa: CASSEAGTSGTSTGELFF; cdr3_nt: TGTGCCAGCAGCGAGGCCGGGACTAGCGGGACTTCCACCGGGGAGCTGTTTTTT
d_call: -; j_call: TRBJ2-5; v_call: TRBV20-1; clone_size: -; cdr3_aa: CSAIPGVGQETQYF; cdr3_nt: TGCAGTGCTATTCCAGGGGTAGGGCAAGAGACCCAGTACTTC
d_call: TRBD2; j_call: TRBJ2-5; v_call: TRBV6-1; clone_size: few; cdr3_aa: CASSREGRETQYF; cdr3_nt: TGTGCCAGCAGTCGGGAGGGACGAGAGACCCAGTACTTC
d_call: -; j_call: TRBJ2-1; v_call: TRBV18; clone_size: many; cdr3_aa: CASSPRAGLGEQFF; cdr3_nt: TGTGCCAGCTCACCCAGGGCAGGGCTTGGTGAGCAGTTCTTC
d_call: -; j_call: TRBJ2-7; v_call: TRBV12-3/TRBV12-4; clone_size: -; cdr3_aa: CASSFLGGEEQYF; cdr3_nt: TGTGCCAGCAGTTTTCTCGGGGGCGAAGAGCAGTACTTC
d_call: -; j_call: TRBJ1-5; v_call: TRBV9; clone_size: few; cdr3_aa: CASSAGTGNQPQHF; cdr3_nt: TGTGCCAGCAGCGCAGGGACGGGCAATCAGCCCCAGCATTTT